A single sample gave rise to the 29 T cell receptor beta chains below, sequenced in a study of blood T cell repertoires in COVID-19. TCRdb keeps only in-frame clones here, not all; method: immunoSEQ multiplex PCR. The table records 70,000 to 85,000 clones, roughly 82% of them present only once. Sequencing input: peripheral blood. Receptor source: a man aged 60-69 years with acute or convalescent COVID-19.

The chain has TRBV7-2 and TRBJ1-5; 7 bases agree with TRBD1. The V gene end was trimmed by 5 bases and the J gene end by 7 bases; junction bases not matched to a gene: 11. The CDR3 contains 15 residues. Per the germline V gene, CDR1 is SGHTA and CDR2 is FQGNSA. The CDR3 region has the DNA TGTGCCAGCAGCCCTCAGACAGGGAATAACCAGCCCCAGCATTTT. Its translation is CASSPQTGNNQPQHF.

V usage is TRBV7-9 and J usage is TRBJ2-7, with 12 nucleotides matching TRBD2. The germline V gene has CDR1 SEHNR and CDR2 FQNEAQ (reference sequence). This CDR3 is built from 14 residues. Trimming cost V 5 bases and J 4 bases; bases outside gene matches: 3. CDR3 nucleotides: TGTGCCAGCAGCCTCGGACTAGCGGGGTACGAGCAGTACTTC. It is translated as CASSLGLAGYEQYF.

The genes are TRBV7-9 and TRBJ2-3; TRBD2 is a possible D gene (5 bases). CDR3 length: 14 residues. Germline V gene lookup returns CDR1 SEHNR and CDR2 FQNEAQ (reference sequence). Trimming pared 1 base from V and 5 bases from J, leaving 10 bases between. The CDR3 DNA is TGTGCCAGCAGCTTAGAGGGAGTTGGAGATACGCAGTATTTT. Residues: CASSLEGVGDTQYF.

The CDR3 region has the DNA TGTGCCAGCAGTGAGGGACAAGGCAATCAGCCCCAGCATTTT. This encodes CASSEGQGNQPQHF. V and J are TRBV2 and TRBJ1-5, with a tentative D call TRBD1 (6 bases). Trimming took 3 bases from V and 2 from J, leaving 8 bases between them. This CDR3 comprises 14 residues. The germline V gene has CDR1 SNHLY and CDR2 FYNNEI.

The rearrangement uses TRBV2 and TRBJ1-5; TRBD1 is a possible D gene (6 bases). CDR3 size: 15 residues. Germline values: CDR1 SNHLY, CDR2 FYNNEI. V dropped 5 bases and J dropped 4 bases, with 15 bases sitting between them. CDR3 sequence reads: CASSWGNGQNQPQHF. The CDR3 nucleotides are TGTGCCAGCAGTTGGGGTAATGGACAGAATCAGCCCCAGCATTTT.

The chain recombines TRBV29-1 with TRBJ1-1, with 9 bases lining up with TRBD1. Losses at the gene ends were 4 bases for V and 3 bases for J; bases not matched to a gene: 3. Germline V gene data show CDR1 as SQVTM and CDR2 as ANQGSEA. The CDR3 covers 13 residues. The CDR3, as DNA: TGCAGCGTTGGTCGGGACAGGGACACTGAAGCTTTCTTT. It translates to CSVGRDRDTEAFF. Together with reference TRBV29-1 and TRBJ1-1, the CDR3 gives the full variable domain: SAVISQKPSRDICQRGTSLTIQCQVDSQVTMMFWYRQQPGQSLTLIATANQGSEATYESGFVIDKFPISRPNLTFSTLTVSNMSPEDSSIYLCSVGRDRDTEAFFGQGTRLTVV.

The J gene is TRBJ1-2, the V gene TRBV6-5, with 10 bases aligning to TRBD1. CDR1 is MNHEY and CDR2 is SVGAGI in the germline V gene. The CDR3 is 13 residues long. Germline trimming cut 5 bases from V and 7 bases from J; bases unmatched to any gene: 4. Here the CDR3 DNA reads TGTGCCAGCAGTACTGGGGACAGGGGTGGCTACACCTTC. Protein product: CASSTGDRGGYTF.

The rearrangement uses TRBV5-5 and TRBJ2-3, with D unclear. This CDR3 spans 14 amino acids. Deletions cut 1 base from V and 2 bases from J, with 8 bases between. Germline CDR1 SGHKS, CDR2 YYEKEE (reference sequence). CDR3 in amino acids: CASSLSQDTDTQYF. Here the CDR3 DNA reads TGTGCCAGCAGCTTGAGCCAAGACACAGATACGCAGTATTTT.

This clone was counted between two and nine times. This chain uses TRBV19 with TRBJ1-1; the D is unclear. The CDR3 is made up of 12 amino acids. Germline assignment: CDR1 LNHDA and CDR2 SQIVND (reference sequence). Trimming removed 2 bases at V and 10 bases at J, with 11 bases between. As DNA, the CDR3 is TGTGCCAGTAGTATACAGACATCTCGAGCTTTCTTT. This codes for CASSIQTSRAFF.

This clone was seen more than once but under ten times. This rearrangement joins TRBV3-1 (or the pseudogene TRBV3-2) to TRBJ2-2; 13 bases agree with TRBD2. The CDR3 consists of 16 residues. Germline loops: CDR1 LGHDT, CDR2 YNNKEL (reference sequence). V lost 4 bases, J lost 7 bases, and 6 bases stayed unmatched. DNA for the CDR3: TGTGCCAGCAGCCGTACTAGCGGGGGGGCCTTCGGGGAGCTGTTTTTT. Translating gives CASSRTSGGAFGELFF.

The chain is built from TRBV20-1 and TRBJ2-1; D uncertain. This CDR3 has 14 residues. From germline, CDR1 is DFQATT and CDR2 SNEGSKA (reference sequence). Trimming pared 3 bases from V and 4 bases from J, leaving 13 bases between. The CDR3 sequence: CSASGGLTYNEQFF. DNA of the CDR3: TGCAGTGCTAGTGGCGGTCTTACTTACAATGAGCAGTTCTTC.

The V and J genes are TRBV29-1 and TRBJ1-4; 9 bases line up with TRBD1. The CDR3 runs 14 residues. Germline V CDR1 and CDR2: SQVTM, ANQGSEA. With 7 bases clipped from V and 6 bases from J, the junction kept 9 bases outside the gene matches. CDR3: CSAGGQGGDEKLFF. The CDR3 DNA is TGCAGCGCCGGGGGACAGGGAGGGGATGAAAAACTGTTTTTT.

V is TRBV5-1 and J is TRBJ2-3; 10 bases align to TRBD2. The CDR3 is 15 residues long. Per germline, CDR1 SGHRS and CDR2 YFSETQ. V lost 3 bases to trimming and J lost 4 bases; unmatched junction nucleotides: 5. The CDR3 DNA sequence: TGCGCCAGCAGCTCCCTAGCGGGGGCGTCAGATACGCAGTATTTT. Encoded protein: CASSSLAGASDTQYF.

The sample holds one count of this clone. The chain combines TRBV28 with TRBJ1-1; tentative D call: TRBD1 (5 bases). The germline gives CDR1 MDHEN, CDR2 SYDVKM. CDR3 length equals 12 residues. V lost 9 bases to trimming and J lost 11 bases, with 19 bases between them. The CDR3 is CASSLKKGKAFF. CDR3 bases: TGTGCCAGTAGCTTGAAGAAGGGGAAGGCTTTCTTT.

The gene calls are TRBV18 and TRBJ1-6; D remains unclear. Looked up from germline, CDR1 is KGHSH and CDR2 is LQKENI. The ends were cut back, 6 bases at V and 5 bases at J, with 8 bases in the middle. This CDR3 contains 13 residues. The CDR3 loop reads CASSPGNNSPLHF. In nucleotides, the CDR3 is TGTGCCAGCTCGCCGGGAAATAATTCACCCCTCCACTTT.

The chain carries TRBV5-1 and TRBJ2-7; 9 bases agree with TRBD1. Germline trimming cut 3 bases from V and 6 bases from J; bases unmatched to any gene: 7. Per germline, CDR1 SGHRS and CDR2 YFSETQ. The CDR3 runs to 14 residues. Written as DNA, the CDR3 is TGCGCCAGCAGCTCCGGGACAGGGTCTCGCGAGCAGTACTTC. Its translation: CASSSGTGSREQYF.

The J gene is TRBJ2-7, the V gene TRBV19; D is perhaps TRBD2 (5 bases). CDR1 is LNHDA, CDR2 SQIVND, per germline (reference sequence). There are 12 residues in the CDR3. Trimming took off 2 bases at V and 4 bases at J, with 6 bases between the two ends. The CDR3 region has the DNA TGTGCCAGTAGTATACGAGGGTACGAGCAGTACTTC. It is translated as CASSIRGYEQYF.

This chain uses TRBV9 with TRBJ2-2; D gene uncertain. This CDR3 is built from 15 residues. Germline CDR1 SGDLS, CDR2 YYNGEE. Deletions cut 0 bases from V and 0 bases from J, with 6 bases between. CDR3 loop: CASSVGQTNTGELFF. The DNA for the CDR3 is TGTGCCAGCAGCGTAGGGCAGACGAACACCGGGGAGCTGTTTTTT. Supplemented by reference TRBV9 and TRBJ2-2, the full variable domain reads DSGVTQTPKHLITATGQRVTLRCSPRSGDLSVYWYQQSLDQGLQFLIQYYNGEERAKGNILERFSAQQFPDLHSELNLSSLELGDSALYFCASSVGQTNTGELFFGEGSRLTVL.

J is TRBJ2-7 and V is TRBV5-1, with a tentative D call TRBD1 (6 bases). Germline CDR1 and CDR2: SGHRS and YFSETQ. This CDR3 is built from 14 residues. The V end was cut by 7 bases, the J end by 0 bases, with 14 bases between. The DNA for the CDR3 is TGCGCCAGCGCGACAGGATCATCCTCCTACGAGCAGTACTTC. Protein: CASATGSSSYEQYF.

This clone appeared a few times. The J gene is TRBJ1-2, the V gene TRBV28; no definite D call. The CDR3 has 13 residues. The germline CDR1 and CDR2 sequences are MDHEN and SYDVKM. The V and J ends lost 5 bases and 2 bases respectively, with 9 bases between them. The CDR3 loop is CASSPPRNYGYTF. The DNA for the CDR3 is TGTGCCAGCAGTCCCCCACGGAACTATGGCTACACCTTC.

The rearrangement uses TRBV6-5 and TRBJ2-1; 7 positions agree with TRBD2. The CDR3 sequence is 14 residues long. V gave up 6 bases and J gave up 10 bases; unmatched junction bases: 12. CDR1 is MNHEY, CDR2 SVGAGI, per germline. CDR3 sequence reads: CASSLGGGVGEQFF. The CDR3 region has the DNA TGTGCCAGCAGCCTGGGGGGAGGGGTAGGGGAGCAGTTCTTC.

The V and J genes are TRBV19 and TRBJ2-1; 7 bases align to TRBD2. Germline trimming cut 6 bases from V and 2 bases from J; bases unmatched to any gene: 7. This CDR3 has 15 amino acids. Germline V CDR1 and CDR2: LNHDA, SQIVND (reference sequence). The CDR3 region is CASSVKRGAYNEQFF. CDR3 sequence (DNA): TGTGCCAGTAGCGTAAAGCGGGGCGCCTACAATGAGCAGTTCTTC.

In this sample, this clone turned up a few times. V usage is TRBV9 and J usage is TRBJ1-1; a possible D gene is TRBD1 (6 bases). Trimming pared 2 bases from V and 11 bases from J, leaving 19 bases between. The CDR3 consists of 14 residues. Germline V gene sequence: CDR1 SGDLS, CDR2 YYNGEE. The CDR3 bases are TGTGCCAGCAGCGTCGGTTACCCACAGGGCATGGCTTTCTTT. This translates into CASSVGYPQGMAFF. The whole variable domain, remainder taken from reference TRBV9 and TRBJ1-1, is DSGVTQTPKHLITATGQRVTLRCSPRSGDLSVYWYQQSLDQGLQFLIQYYNGEERAKGNILERFSAQQFPDLHSELNLSSLELGDSALYFCASSVGYPQGMAFFGQGTRLTVV.

The rearrangement uses TRBV6-6 and TRBJ1-1, with TRBD1 matching 9 bases. Germline V CDR1 and CDR2: MNHNY, SVGAGI (reference sequence). The V segment lost 6 bases and the J segment 8 bases; nucleotides outside the gene matches: 13. The CDR3 length is 15 residues. This CDR3 is CASRGRDRGDQEAFF. The CDR3, as DNA: TGTGCCAGCAGGGGGAGAGACAGGGGGGATCAAGAAGCTTTCTTT.

This chain connects TRBV3-1 (or the pseudogene TRBV3-2) to TRBJ1-4; 7 nucleotides match TRBD1. The V segment lost 2 bases and the J segment 5 bases; nucleotides outside the gene matches: 5. There are 15 residues in the CDR3. In germline, CDR1 is LGHDT, CDR2 YNNKEL (reference sequence). The CDR3 DNA reads TGTGCCAGCAGCCAACAAGGGGGCGGGAATGAAAAACTGTTTTTT. Its protein is CASSQQGGGNEKLFF.

The chain employs TRBV7-9 and TRBJ2-1; 7 nucleotides agree with TRBD2. The CDR3 is 14 amino acids. Germline CDR1 is SEHNR and CDR2 is FQNEAQ (reference sequence). Trimming took 5 bases from V and 5 from J; bases not matched to a gene: 6. CDR3 region: CASSPGLLHNEQFF. As DNA, the CDR3 is TGTGCCAGCAGCCCGGGACTACTTCACAATGAGCAGTTCTTC.

The CDR3 nucleotides are TGTGCCATCAGGGTTTCACAGGGGGGATCAAATACGCAGTATTTT. It specifies CAIRVSQGGSNTQYF. This sequence joins TRBV10-3 and TRBJ2-3; TRBD1 agrees at 8 bases. The CDR3 consists of 15 residues. The V and J ends lost 6 bases and 7 bases, in that order; junction bases with no gene match: 12. Germline V gives CDR1 ENHRY, CDR2 SYGVKD.

This clone was detected only once. The chain has TRBV19 and TRBJ2-3, with a possible D match to TRBD1 (5 bases). Trimming left V 5 bases short and J 2 bases short, with 14 bases between. Germline CDR1 LNHDA, CDR2 SQIVND (reference sequence). The CDR3 is 15 residues long. DNA for the CDR3: TGTGCCAGTAGTGCCCAGGCAGGGTTCACAGATACGCAGTATTTT. Its protein product is CASSAQAGFTDTQYF.

This clone was counted between two and nine times. The chain links TRBV28 to TRBJ2-7, with 8 positions matching TRBD1. The CDR3 consists of 14 residues. V shed 7 bases and J 5 bases; nucleotides not matched to a gene: 10. Germline V gene lookup returns CDR1 MDHEN and CDR2 SYDVKM. CDR3 sequence (DNA): TGTGCCAGCACCCTCCCGCAGGGGGCTAACGAGCAGTACTTC. It is translated as CASTLPQGANEQYF. The full variable domain, rest sourced from reference TRBV28 and TRBJ2-7, is DVKVTQSSRYLVKRTGEKVFLECVQDMDHENMFWYRQDPGLGLRLIYFSYDVKMKEKGDIPEGYSVSREKKERFSLILESASTNQTSMYLCASTLPQGANEQYFGPGTRLTVT.